These T cell receptor beta chains were read from a single sample in a study of CD4 T cells in relation to SARS-CoV-2 and coronaviruses. The repertoire was sequenced with immunoSEQ multiplex PCR; TCRdb's copy has only in-frame clones and lacks some. The sample has some 40,000 clones; around 85% are singletons. Their cognate antigens are unknown. Specimen: naive CD4+ T cells from PBMCs, cultured in vitro. Receptors originate from an adult with COVID-19. The CDR3 runs from the conserved cysteine through the conserved F or W. Each record gives: D gene, J gene, clone size, V gene, CDR3 protein, CDR3 DNA. A D gene is named only where the DNA matches it firmly. Expanded clones get a size class; other rows say once, few or many, or leave the size out.

-,TRBJ1-6,-,TRBV6-5,CASRLDSNNSPLHF,TGTGCCAGCAGGTTGGACAGTAATAATTCACCCCTCCACTTT
-,TRBJ1-5,-,TRBV19,CASSKGLNSNQPQHF,TGTGCCAGTAGTAAGGGACTCAATAGCAATCAGCCCCAGCATTTT
-,TRBJ2-5,-,TRBV18,CASSPRLQRQTQYF,TGTGCCAGCTCACCCCGTTTGCAGAGGCAGACCCAGTACTTC
-,TRBJ1-6,few,TRBV3-1/TRBV3-2,CASSQDNYNSPLHF,TGTGCCAGCAGCCAAGATAACTATAATTCACCCCTCCACTTT
TRBD2,TRBJ2-3,-,TRBV9,CASLPGLAATDTQYF,TGTGCCAGCCTTCCGGGACTAGCGGCTACAGATACGCAGTATTTT
TRBD2,TRBJ2-5,-,TRBV14,CASSQELREGRETQYF,TGTGCCAGCAGCCAAGAATTGCGGGAGGGCCGTGAGACCCAGTACTTC
TRBD2,TRBJ2-3,-,TRBV6-4,CASSELAGATDTQYF,TGTGCCAGCAGTGAACTAGCGGGAGCCACAGATACGCAGTATTTT
TRBD2,TRBJ2-3,-,TRBV5-1,CASSRRGTSGSDTQYF,TGCGCCAGCAGCAGACGAGGGACTAGCGGGAGCGATACGCAGTATTTT
-,TRBJ1-5,once,TRBV2,CASSEVVANQPQHF,TGTGCCAGCAGTGAAGTGGTAGCAAATCAGCCCCAGCATTTT
-,TRBJ2-7,-,TRBV4-2,CASSATGTRRPGGHEQYF,TGTGCCAGCAGCGCGACCGGGACCCGGCGCCCTGGGGGCCACGAGCAGTACTTC
TRBD2,TRBJ2-7,few,TRBV7-9,CASSFRAGGYEQYF,TGTGCCAGCAGCTTTCGAGCGGGAGGCTACGAGCAGTACTTC
TRBD1,TRBJ2-5,-,TRBV28,CASRDGQGAWETQYF,TGTGCCAGCAGGGATGGACAGGGGGCGTGGGAGACCCAGTACTTC
-,TRBJ2-1,-,TRBV27,CASSLSRTSNEQFF,TGTGCCAGCAGTTTATCGAGGACCTCCAATGAGCAGTTCTTC
TRBD2,TRBJ2-7,few,TRBV4-1,CASSQRGYGGSEQYF,TGCGCCAGCAGCCAAAGAGGGTACGGGGGGTCCGAGCAGTACTTC
-,TRBJ1-2,-,TRBV21-1,CASSPLMDRKLYGYTF,TGTGCCAGCAGCCCCCTAATGGACAGGAAACTTTATGGCTACACCTTC
-,TRBJ1-5,-,TRBV6-2/TRBV6-3,CASSYSNSNQPQHF,TGTGCCAGCAGTTACAGCAATAGCAATCAGCCCCAGCATTTT
TRBD1,TRBJ1-5,-,TRBV9,CASSTGDRGQPQHF,TGTGCCAGCAGTACAGGGGATCGGGGTCAGCCCCAGCATTTT
-,TRBJ1-4,-,TRBV28,CASSPGGANEKLFF,TGTGCCAGCAGCCCCGGGGGGGCCAATGAAAAACTGTTTTTT
-,TRBJ1-1,once,TRBV18,CASSPGKDGREAFF,TGTGCCAGCTCACCCGGAAAGGACGGACGTGAAGCTTTCTTT